The present T cell receptor beta chain was sequenced within a study of blood T cell repertoires in COVID-19. Across the study: Donors in the United States, Italy and Spain gave samples during acute or convalescent COVID-19. PBMCs, B-cell-depleted T cells, or T cells provided the cDNA or gDNA that made up the material.

This CDR3 has 16 residues. The V end lost 0 bases, the J end lost 8 bases, and 19 bases lay between the germline ends. Germline V gives CDR1 SNHLY, CDR2 FYNNEI. The repertoire was sequenced with immunoSEQ multiplex PCR; TCRdb's copy has only in-frame clones and lacks some. This sample has about 21,000 clones, with roughly 84% found just once. The material sequenced was peripheral blood. V and J are TRBV2 and TRBJ1-2; no clear D gene. The clonotype comes from a man aged 40-49 years with acute or convalescent COVID-19. CDR3 in amino acids: CASSEARGSALSGYTF. The DNA for the CDR3 is TGTGCCAGCAGTGAAGCGCGCGGGTCGGCACTAAGCGGCTACACCTTC. Based on the CDR3 plus reference TRBV2 and TRBJ1-2, the full variable domain is EPEVTQTPSHQVTQMGQEVILRCVPISNHLYFYWYRQILGQKVEFLVSFYNNEISEKSEIFDDQFSVERPDGSNFTLKIRSTKLEDSAMYFCASSEARGSALSGYTFGSGTRLTVV.